One and the same sample provided the 16 T cell receptor gamma chains below, sequenced in a study of γδ T cells in repeated Plasmodium falciparum infection. Vgamma9/Vdelta2+ and Vdelta2-negative gammadelta T cells were flow-sorted from PBMC for bulk sequencing. TCRdb repeated clone calling on the multiplex PCR reads with CATT. The data hold 25,000 to 30,000 gamma-chain clones, with 2.5% to 3.5% observed a single time. Sample: gamma-delta T cells from blood. These receptor sequences come from a pool of human donors (malaria-infected and uninfected, not separated).

This clone was observed many times. This may be a read error: a much more frequent sequence differs by one nucleotide. This chain's CDR3 is CATWDRRYYKKLF. For the CDR3, the DNA is TGTGCCACCTGGGACAGGCGTTATTATAAGAAACTCTTT. J is TRGJ1 or TRGJ2 and V is TRGV3. Looked up from germline, CDR1 is VTNTFY and CDR2 is YDVSTARD (reference sequence). V lost 0 bases and J lost 3; bases outside the gene matches: 2. The CDR3 runs 13 residues.

Details on this clone: A far more abundant clone sits one base away, making this likely a read error. Distinct nucleotide sequences in the sample also encode this CDR3. The J segment was not called; the V segment is TRGV2. In germline, CDR1 is EGSNGY, CDR2 YDSYNSKV. This CDR3 spans 14 amino acids. CDR3: CATWDWYGDWIKTF. The DNA of the CDR3 is TGTGCCACCTGGGACTGGTATGGTGATTGGATCAAGACATTT.

As concerns this clone: A far larger clone is only one base removed, so a read error is likely. Other nucleotide sequences in the sample specify the same CDR3. The rearrangement joins TRGV4 to TRGJ1 or TRGJ2. No J gene is reported in TCRdb; it was inferred here by comparing the DNA with germline. V lost 0 bases to trimming and J lost 12 bases; unmatched junction nucleotides: 11. CDR1 and CDR2 (germline): EGSTGY, YDSYTSSV. The CDR3 is 13 amino acids. The DNA of the CDR3 is TGTGCCACCTGGGATGGGCAAAGGGGCTGGAAACTCTTT. Protein sequence: CATWDGQRGWKLF.

This clone was seen at least ten times. The CDR3 DNA sequence: TGTGCCACCTGGGAATTTTATTATAAGAAACTCTTT. Protein product: CATWEFYYKKLF. The rearrangement links TRGV4 to TRGJ1 or TRGJ2. The CDR3 contains 12 residues. The ends lost 4 bases at V and 3 bases at J; junction bases unmatched: 3. CDR1 and CDR2 (germline): EGSTGY, YDSYTSSV.

This clone was seen repeatedly, ten times or more. For this DNA, TCRdb reports the protein of a much larger clone, which diverges at residue 6, most likely from a read error; the protein presented here is translated directly from the DNA. J is TRGJP and V is TRGV9. The CDR3 contains 18 residues. The germline CDR1 and CDR2 sequences are GITISATS and ISYDGTV (reference sequence). Trimming took 3 bases from V and 7 from J; bases not matched to a gene: 12. The CDR3 region has the DNA TGTGCCTTGTGGGAGTCCAGGGACCCGGAGTTGGGCAAAAAAATCAAGGTATTT. As protein: CALWESRDPELGKKIKVF.

This clone was seen ten or more times. A read error is the likely source, as a far larger clone sits one nucleotide away. The same CDR3 is also encoded by other DNA sequences in this sample. The chain employs TRGV9 and TRGJP. The J gene was not available in TCRdb and was assigned here by matching the DNA to germline segments. Germline trimming cut 4 bases from V and 6 bases from J; bases unmatched to any gene: 3. CDR3 length equals 15 residues. CDR1 GITISATS and CDR2 ISYDGTV come from the germline V gene (reference sequence). CDR3 sequence (DNA): TGTGCCTTGTGGGAATCAGAGTTGGGCAAAAAAATCAAGGTATTT. Protein product: CALWESELGKKIKVF.

With regard to this clone: The protein TCRdb lists belongs to a much larger clone and differs from this DNA's translation at residue 13, which points to a read error; the protein shown is made from the DNA. The rearrangement uses TRGV9 and TRGJP. No J gene is reported in TCRdb; it was inferred here by comparing the DNA with germline. This CDR3 contains 19 residues. CDR1 is GITISATS, CDR2 ISYDGTV, per germline (reference sequence). The CDR3, as DNA: TGTGCCTTGTGGGAGGTGCATTTGGTGAGGGAGTTGTGCAAAAAAATCAAGGTATTT. It yields the protein CALWEVHLVRELCKKIKVF.

The sample holds many counts of this clone. This rearrangement joins TRGV2 to TRGJ1 or TRGJ2. After removal of 0 bases from V and 6 bases from J, the junction contained 5 bases not matched to a gene. This CDR3 has 13 residues. Germline V CDR1 and CDR2: EGSNGY, YDSYNSKV. In DNA form, the CDR3 reads TGTGCCACCTGGGACGGGCATTCTTATAAGAAACTCTTT. Translating it yields CATWDGHSYKKLF.

This clone was seen only once. Germline is not matched at one junction end, which may reflect a read error. The J gene is TRGJP2, the V gene TRGV4. No J segment appears in TCRdb, so it was assigned here by matching the sequence to germline. The CDR3 is made up of 16 amino acids. The V gene's germline CDR1 is EGSTGY and CDR2 YDSYTSSV. The CDR3 nucleotides read TGTGCCACCCGGGATCTAACGAGGAGTAGTGATTGGATCAAGACGTTT. This encodes CATRDLTRSSDWIKTF.

For this clone: With only one base between it and a far larger clone, this is likely a read error. It is unclear where the CDR3 begins or ends on the DNA, so no DNA is shown, and the CDR3 is as TCRdb lists it. Within the sample, other DNA sequences also encode this same CDR3. Here the V gene is TRGV9, but the J gene went uncalled. The CDR3 spans 30 residues, counting both ends. Looked up from germline, CDR1 is GITISATS and CDR2 is ISYDGTV (reference sequence). CDR3 residues: CALWEQGLRNSLAVEQHLLSQVSIGRIQHF.

This clone was counted many times. A far bigger clonotype differs at one base, so this is likely a read error. Different DNA sequences within this sample yield the same CDR3. This chain links TRGV4 with TRGJ1 or TRGJ2. Assignment of the J gene here rests on matching the DNA to germline, because TCRdb gives none. CDR1 is EGSTGY, CDR2 YDSYTSSV, per germline. Trimming cost V 3 bases and J 10 bases; bases outside gene matches: 12. The CDR3 is 13 residues long. The DNA of the CDR3 is TGTGCCACCTGGGATAGTATGAGTTACAAGAAACTCTTT. The encoded protein is CATWDSMSYKKLF.

This clone has at least ten counts. The amino acid sequence in TCRdb belongs to a much larger clone and departs from this DNA's translation at residue 11, likely a sequencing read error; the sequence shown is translated from the DNA. J is TRGJ1 or TRGJ2 and V is TRGV3. The J gene is absent in TCRdb and was assigned here via DNA matching to germline. This CDR3 has 14 amino acids. The germline V gene has CDR1 VTNTFY and CDR2 YDVSTARD (reference sequence). The CDR3 loop reads CATWDRPEYYEKLF. DNA of the CDR3: TGTGCCACCTGGGACAGGCCAGAATATTATGAGAAACTCTTT.

This clone turned up a few times. A far larger clone lies a single base away; this is likely a read error. There is no J gene call, but TRGV3 is given as the V gene. CDR1 VTNTFY and CDR2 YDVSTARD come from the germline V gene (reference sequence). The CDR3 contains 13 residues. The DNA of the CDR3 is TGTGCCACCTGGGACGGTCATGATTATAAGAAGCTCTTT. Protein product: CATWDGHDYKKLF.

As to this clone: A far larger clone is only one base removed, so a read error is likely. This CDR3 is also generated by other DNA sequences in the sample. The J gene went uncalled, whereas the V gene is TRGV3. Germline values: CDR1 VTNTFY, CDR2 YDVSTARD (reference sequence). The CDR3 loop spans 14 amino acids. In DNA, the CDR3 is TGTGCCACCTGGGACAGTCACCCTTATTATAAGAAGCTCTTT. It encodes CATWDSHPYYKKLF.

This clone was seen at least ten times. This DNA's translation and the protein TCRdb lists, from a much larger clone, do not match at residue 9, likely due to a read error; the protein shown is translated from the DNA. The rearrangement joins TRGV2 to TRGJ1 or TRGJ2. The CDR3 loop spans 13 amino acids. CDR1 is EGSNGY and CDR2 is YDSYNSKV in the germline V gene. J was trimmed by 9 bases and V by 3 bases; bases with no gene match: 11. The CDR3 DNA follows: TGTGCCACCTGGGACCCCCCGGGATGTAAGAAACTCTTT. Translated, it gives CATWDPPGCKKLF.

This clone was seen only a few times. TCRdb's listed protein matches a much larger clone and diverges from this DNA's translation at residue 3, likely through a read error; the protein shown comes from the DNA. This chain uses TRGV8 with TRGJ1 or TRGJ2. CDR1 is VENAVY, CDR2 YDSYNSRV, per germline. This CDR3 contains 11 residues. The DNA of the CDR3 is TGTGCCGCCTGGGCGTACTATAAGAAACTCTTT. This codes for CAAWAYYKKLF.